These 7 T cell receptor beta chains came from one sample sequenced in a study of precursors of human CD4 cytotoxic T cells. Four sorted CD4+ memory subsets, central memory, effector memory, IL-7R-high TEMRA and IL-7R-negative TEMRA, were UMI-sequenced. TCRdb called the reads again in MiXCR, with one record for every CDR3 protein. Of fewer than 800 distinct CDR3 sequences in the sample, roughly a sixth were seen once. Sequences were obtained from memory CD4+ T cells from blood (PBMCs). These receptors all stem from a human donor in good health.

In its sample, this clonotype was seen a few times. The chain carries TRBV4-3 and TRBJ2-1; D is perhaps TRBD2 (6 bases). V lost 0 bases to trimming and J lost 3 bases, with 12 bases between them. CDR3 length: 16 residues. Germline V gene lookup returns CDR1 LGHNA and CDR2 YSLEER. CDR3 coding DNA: TGCGCCAGCAGCCAAGAGGGGAGGAGCGGCTACAATGAGCAGTTCTTC. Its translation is CASSQEGRSGYNEQFF.

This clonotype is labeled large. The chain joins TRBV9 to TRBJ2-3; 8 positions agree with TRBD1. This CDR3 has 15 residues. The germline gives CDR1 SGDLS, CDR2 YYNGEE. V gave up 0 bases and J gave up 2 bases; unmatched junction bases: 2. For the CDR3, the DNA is TGTGCCAGCAGCGTAGACAGGGGGACCACAGATACGCAGTATTTT. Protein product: CASSVDRGTTDTQYF.

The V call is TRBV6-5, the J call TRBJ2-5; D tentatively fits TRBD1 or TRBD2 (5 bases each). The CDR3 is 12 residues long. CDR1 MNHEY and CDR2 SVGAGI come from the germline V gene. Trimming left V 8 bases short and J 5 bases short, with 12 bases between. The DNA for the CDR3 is TGTGCCAGCCGGGACCTGGGGGAGACCCAGTACTTC. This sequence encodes CASRDLGETQYF.

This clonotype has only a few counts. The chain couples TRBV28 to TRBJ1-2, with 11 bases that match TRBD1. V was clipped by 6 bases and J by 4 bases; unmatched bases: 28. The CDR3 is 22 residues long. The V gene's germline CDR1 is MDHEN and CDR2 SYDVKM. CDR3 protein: CASRQSFAFRLVGTGGPYGYTF. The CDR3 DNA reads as TGTGCCAGCAGACAGAGTTTCGCCTTTAGACTCGTCGGGACAGGGGGACCCTATGGCTACACCTTC.

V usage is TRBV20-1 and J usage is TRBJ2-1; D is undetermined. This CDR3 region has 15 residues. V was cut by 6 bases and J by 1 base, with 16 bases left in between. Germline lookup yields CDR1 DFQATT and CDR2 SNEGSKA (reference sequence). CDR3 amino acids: CSAKGQTGSYNEQFF. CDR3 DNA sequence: TGCAGTGCGAAGGGCCAAACCGGATCCTACAATGAGCAGTTCTTC.

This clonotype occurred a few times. DNA of the CDR3: TGTGCCAGCAGCTTATTACTCACCGGTAATACGCAGTATTTT. Translating it yields CASSLLLTGNTQYF. This sequence joins TRBV7-9 and TRBJ2-3, with D hard to call. CDR1 SEHNR and CDR2 FQNEAQ come from the germline V gene (reference sequence). This CDR3 comprises 14 residues. With 2 bases removed from V and 7 bases from J, the gap between germline ends came to 13 bases.

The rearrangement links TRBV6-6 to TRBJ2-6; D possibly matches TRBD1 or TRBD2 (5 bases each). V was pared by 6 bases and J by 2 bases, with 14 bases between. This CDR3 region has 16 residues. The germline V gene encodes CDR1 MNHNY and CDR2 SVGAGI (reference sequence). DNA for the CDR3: TGTGCCAGCAGCCTTGGGGGAGATGCTGGGGCCAACGTCCTGACTTTC. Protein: CASSLGGDAGANVLTF.